A selection of T cell receptor beta chains follows, all from one sample in a study of regulatory T cells in long-lasting Graves disease. TCRdb fed the multiplex PCR reads into MiXCR, producing one record per CDR3 protein. The repertoire consists of roughly 500,000 distinct CDR3 sequences, with roughly a fifth occurring once and the leading ten covering approximately 6.4%. Sequenced here: peripheral blood mononuclear cells (PBMCs), sampled when the disease was refractory, from a patient treated with antithyroid drugs. These receptors originate from a female donor with Graves disease. Each CDR3 is given with its conserved first and last residue. The order of the fields is clone size, D gene, V gene, J gene, CDR3 protein, CDR3 DNA. The D gene is left open where the match is weak. The listing skips clone size in some rows; elsewhere it reads once, few, many or a size class.

size: few; D: TRBD1; V: TRBV28; J: TRBJ2-7; CDR3: CASSLADREDEQYF; DNA: TGTGCCAGCAGCTTAGCGGACAGGGAAGACGAGCAGTACTTC
size: .; D: .; V: TRBV19; J: TRBJ2-2; CDR3: CASSIVRRNTGELFF; DNA: TGTGCCAGTAGTATAGTAAGGAGGAACACCGGGGAGCTGTTTTTT
size: few; D: .; V: TRBV4-1; J: TRBJ2-7; CDR3: CASSQEGRKLTYEQYF; DNA: TGCGCCAGCAGCCAAGAAGGCAGGAAACTAACCTACGAGCAGTACTTC
size: many; D: TRBD1; V: TRBV2; J: TRBJ1-4; CDR3: CASSETGTGAEKLFF; DNA: TGTGCCAGCAGTGAAACGGGGACAGGGGCTGAAAAACTGTTTTTT
size: few; D: .; V: TRBV30; J: TRBJ1-1; CDR3: CAWTELPNTEAFF; DNA: TGTGCCTGGACTGAGTTACCAAACACTGAAGCTTTCTTT
size: many; D: .; V: TRBV5-1; J: TRBJ1-2; CDR3: CASSLDGSGYGYTF; DNA: TGCGCCAGCAGCTTGGATGGCTCCGGTTATGGCTACACCTTC
size: .; D: .; V: TRBV12-3/TRBV12-4; J: TRBJ1-2; CDR3: CASSYGTSYGYTF; DNA: TGTGCCAGCAGCTACGGGACTTCCTATGGCTACACCTTC
size: once; D: .; V: TRBV3-1; J: TRBJ1-1; CDR3: CASSQEYREGTEAFF; DNA: TGTGCCAGCAGCCAAGAGTACAGAGAGGGCACTGAAGCTTTCTTT
size: many; D: TRBD1; V: TRBV28; J: TRBJ1-3; CDR3: CASSSETGGRNTIYF; DNA: TGTGCCAGCAGTTCGGAGACAGGGGGCAGAAACACCATATATTTT
size: .; D: TRBD1; V: TRBV6-2/TRBV6-3; J: TRBJ1-5; CDR3: CASSSLQGGYSNQPQHF; DNA: TGTGCCAGCAGTTCCCTACAGGGGGGGTATAGCAATCAGCCCCAGCATTTT
size: many; D: TRBD1; V: TRBV28; J: TRBJ1-2; CDR3: CASGGTGTAQYGYTF; DNA: TGTGCCAGCGGGGGGACAGGGACAGCCCAATATGGCTACACCTTC
size: many; D: TRBD1; V: TRBV29-1; J: TRBJ1-1; CDR3: CSVDSGQGATEAFF; DNA: TGCAGCGTTGACTCGGGACAGGGGGCGACTGAAGCTTTCTTT